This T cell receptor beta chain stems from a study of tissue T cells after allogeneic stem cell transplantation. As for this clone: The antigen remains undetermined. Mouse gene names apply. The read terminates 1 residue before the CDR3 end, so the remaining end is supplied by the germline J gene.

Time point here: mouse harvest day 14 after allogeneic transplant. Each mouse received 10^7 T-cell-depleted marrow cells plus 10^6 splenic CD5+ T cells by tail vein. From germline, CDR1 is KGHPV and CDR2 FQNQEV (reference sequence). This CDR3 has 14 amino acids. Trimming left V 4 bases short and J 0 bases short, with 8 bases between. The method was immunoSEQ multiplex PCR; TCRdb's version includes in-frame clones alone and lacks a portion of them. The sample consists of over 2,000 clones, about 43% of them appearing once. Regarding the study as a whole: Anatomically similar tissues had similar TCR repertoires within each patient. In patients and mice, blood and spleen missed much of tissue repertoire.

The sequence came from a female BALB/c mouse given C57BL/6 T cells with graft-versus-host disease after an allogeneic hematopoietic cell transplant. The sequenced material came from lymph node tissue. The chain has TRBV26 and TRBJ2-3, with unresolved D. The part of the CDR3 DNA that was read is TGTGCCAGCAGTCGCACATCTAGTGCAGAAACGCTGTAT. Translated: CASSRTSSAETLY. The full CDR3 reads CASSRTSSAETLYF.